What follows are 12 T cell receptor beta chains derived from one specimen sequenced in a study of spatial heterogeneity in lung cancer. TCRdb reanalysed the 5' RACE reads using MiXCR and keeps one entry per CDR3 protein. The sample yields about 25,000 distinct CDR3 sequences, 5% to 6.5% seen once. The time point denotes: blood at routine non-recurrence follow-up after resection. Whole RNA, which was extracted from tumor, nontumor lung tissue or frozen PBMC, was sequenced without any cell sorting. Here the sequenced sample was PBMCs, taken at follow-up. All receptors derive from a male donor with early-stage non-small cell lung cancer.

The chain uses TRBV20-1 and TRBJ2-7; the D gene is possibly TRBD2 (7 bases). Looked up from germline, CDR1 is DFQATT and CDR2 is SNEGSKA (reference sequence). The V gene lost 1 base and the J gene lost 0 bases, with 16 bases spanning the gap. This CDR3 region has 16 residues. The CDR3 is CSARASGGGLSYEQYF. CDR3 DNA sequence: TGCAGTGCTAGAGCCTCTGGCGGGGGCCTCTCCTACGAGCAGTACTTC.

This clonotype came up a few times. This chain connects TRBV6-2 or TRBV6-3 to TRBJ2-1; TRBD1 might be the D (6 bases). Germline-derived CDR1 and CDR2 are MNHEY and SVGEGT. V lost 7 bases, J lost 0 bases, and 13 bases lay in between. CDR3 length: 15 amino acids. The CDR3 is CASNSQGFSYNEQFF. In DNA, the CDR3 is TGTGCCAGCAACTCACAGGGATTCTCCTACAATGAGCAGTTCTTC.

This chain joins TRBV7-8 and TRBJ2-5; 14 bases are a match to TRBD2. The V segment lost 5 bases and the J segment 4 bases; nucleotides outside the gene matches: 6. CDR3 size: 16 residues. CDR1 SGHVS and CDR2 FQNEAQ come from the germline V gene. CDR3 DNA sequence: TGTGCCAGCAGCCCTGGACTAGCGGGAGGCTCAGAGACCCAGTACTTC. Translation: CASSPGLAGGSETQYF.

There are a few counts of this clonotype. The chain has TRBV29-1 and TRBJ2-5, with TRBD2 matching over 8 bases. Unmatched junction bases numbered 10, after V lost 3 bases and J lost 7 bases. The CDR3 is 14 amino acids. The germline V gene encodes CDR1 SQVTM and CDR2 ANQGSEA. CDR3 region: CSVDGLAGWGTQYF. The CDR3 region has the DNA TGCAGCGTTGATGGTTTAGCGGGATGGGGGACCCAGTACTTC.

This clonotype was seen a few times. The gene calls are TRBV7-9 and TRBJ2-3; D uncertain. The CDR3 runs to 11 residues. Germline V gene lookup returns CDR1 SEHNR and CDR2 FQNEAQ (reference sequence). V gave up 5 bases and J gave up 6 bases, with 6 bases separating them. The CDR3 spells CASSQGDTQYF. CDR3 coding DNA: TGTGCCAGCAGCCAAGGGGATACGCAGTATTTT.

The sample holds many counts of this clonotype. V and J are TRBV10-3 and TRBJ1-1; D is possibly TRBD1 (5 bases). The CDR3 runs 14 residues. V lost 6 bases and J lost 4, with 15 bases in between. Germline assignment: CDR1 ENHRY and CDR2 SYGVKD. For the CDR3, the DNA is TGTGCCATCAGCCCCGGCCTCGGGGGCACTGAAGCTTTCTTT. It encodes CAISPGLGGTEAFF.

This clonotype was detected a few times. The chain recombines TRBV7-9 with TRBJ1-5; tentative D call: TRBD1 (6 bases). Per the germline V gene, CDR1 is SEHNR and CDR2 is FQNEAQ (reference sequence). The CDR3 sequence is 15 residues long. The ends were cut back, 4 bases at V and 5 bases at J, with 15 bases in the middle. Written as DNA, the CDR3 is TGTGCCAGCAGCTCTACAGGGAGAGGGGATCAGCCCCAGCATTTT. Translating gives CASSSTGRGDQPQHF.

This clonotype has a count of ten or more. The rearrangement links TRBV2 to TRBJ2-2, with D possibly TRBD1 on 6 matching bases. Germline values: CDR1 SNHLY, CDR2 FYNNEI. This CDR3 region has 14 residues. Trimming took off 6 bases at V and 0 bases at J, with 8 bases between the two ends. This CDR3 reads CASSEGANTGELFF. The DNA of the CDR3 is TGTGCCAGCAGCGAGGGGGCGAACACCGGGGAGCTGTTTTTT. Variable domain in full (rest from reference TRBV2 and TRBJ2-2): EPEVTQTPSHQVTQMGQEVILRCVPISNHLYFYWYRQILGQKVEFLVSFYNNEISEKSEIFDDQFSVERPDGSNFTLKIRSTKLEDSAMYFCASSEGANTGELFFGEGSRLTVL.

This clonotype was observed at least ten times. Here the CDR3 DNA reads TGTGCCAGCAGCTTAGGGTATGGACTAGCCAACGAGCAGTACGTC. It translates to CASSLGYGLANEQYV. This rearrangement joins TRBV7-2 to TRBJ2-7; 8 bases are shared with TRBD2. V shed 1 base and J 5 bases; nucleotides not matched to a gene: 7. This CDR3 has 15 amino acids. CDR1 and CDR2 (germline): SGHTA, FQGNSA.

This clonotype was recorded many times. The chain has TRBV12-3 or TRBV12-4 and TRBJ1-3; D ambiguous. This CDR3 comprises 14 residues. Deletions cut 3 bases from V and 5 bases from J, with 11 bases between. The CDR3 spells CASSFSDLRNTIYF. Here the CDR3 DNA reads TGTGCCAGCAGTTTTTCTGATTTACGAAACACCATATATTTT.

The chain links TRBV12-3 or TRBV12-4 to TRBJ1-5, with a weak D call TRBD1 (6 bases). The germline V and J ends were trimmed by 5 bases and 0 bases, with 17 bases remaining between them. CDR3 size: 17 residues. CDR3 DNA: TGTGCCAGCAGTCCTAGGGGCAGGGGCCGTAGCAATCAGCCCCAGCATTTT. Its translation: CASSPRGRGRSNQPQHF.

The chain joins TRBV20-1 to TRBJ1-6, with D possibly TRBD1 on 6 matching bases. Trimming took 3 bases from V and 2 from J, leaving 17 bases between them. CDR3 length: 17 residues. Germline V lookup: CDR1 DFQATT, CDR2 SNEGSKA (reference sequence). The CDR3 sequence: CSASRTGTRTYNSPLHF. CDR3 sequence (DNA): TGCAGTGCTAGCCGTACAGGGACTAGAACCTATAATTCACCCCTCCACTTT.